The clone carrying this T cell receptor (beta chain) is a singleton in its sample. Antigen: not known. The data originate from a study of blood T cells in healthy people across ages. Whole-study context: Roughly one uniquely barcoded beta molecule per two T cells was captured. General observations from the study: Long-lived and aged donors differed, with more naive CD4+ cells and higher diversity in the long-lived.

Germline assignment: CDR1 MNHNS and CDR2 SASEGT. Trimming shortened V by 2 bases and J by 4 bases, and 5 bases separated the two germline ends. The CDR3 has 12 residues. A second PCR, run for about 7 to 11 cycles, used a sample-barcoded 5' primer plus a J-beta primer mix. Each cDNA was tagged by a template-switch adaptor containing 12 random nucleotides. Using its own MiXCR run on the 5' RACE reads, TCRdb lists one record per CDR3 protein. Among roughly 1,500,000 distinct CDR3 sequences, 34% were seen once, and the ten largest hold 11%. The chain combines TRBV6-1 with TRBJ1-2; D unclear. This TCR was sampled from a woman aged 25 to 45 in good health. Sequenced sample: blood. This chain's CDR3 is CASSEQAYGYTF. DNA of the CDR3: TGTGCCAGCAGTGAACAGGCCTATGGCTACACCTTC.